The sequence of this TCR beta chain was determined in a study of blood T cell repertoires in COVID-19. About the research overall: COVID-19 samples from acute and convalescent phases originated in the United States, Italy and Spain. T cells, B-cell-depleted T cells, or PBMCs provided the cDNA or gDNA that served as material.

Trimming shortened V by 6 bases and J by 5 bases, and 10 bases separated the two germline ends. From germline, CDR1 is SGHRS and CDR2 YFSETQ. This CDR3 spans 12 amino acids. Original processing methods: Counts of nucleated cells, estimated from reference gene primer amplification, were obtained. Profiling relied on immunoSEQ multiplex PCR, and the TCRdb table lists in-frame clones only, not all of them. That table furnishes V, J and clone size, whereas the DNA furnished D and trimming. The table includes 45,000 to 55,000 clones, about 71% detected once. The clonotype was recovered from an older woman with acute or convalescent COVID-19. Material for sequencing was peripheral blood. The chain recombines TRBV5-1 with TRBJ2-3; a possible D gene is TRBD2 (6 bases). The CDR3 is CASMEGRDTQYF. For the CDR3, the DNA is TGCGCCAGCATGGAGGGTCGAGATACGCAGTATTTT.